This entry lists 24 T cell receptor beta chains sequenced from one sample in a study of control samples from healthy donors and cancer patients. The repertoire was sequenced with immunoSEQ multiplex PCR; TCRdb's copy has only in-frame clones and lacks some. This sample has some 100,000 clones, with around 89% found just once. Source material: blood. These receptors came from a woman between 50 and 59 years old in good health.

The gene calls are TRBV4-2 and TRBJ1-6; D not certain. V was cut by 0 bases and J by 13 bases, with 10 bases left in between. Germline CDR1 is LGHNA and CDR2 is YNFKEQ. The CDR3 sequence is 13 residues long. For the CDR3, the DNA is TGTGCCAGCAGCCAAGAAGGAGGAAGGCCCCTCCACTTT. Protein product: CASSQEGGRPLHF.

The genes are TRBV5-6 and TRBJ1-5, with TRBD1 matching over 8 bases. V was pared by 2 bases and J by 10 bases, with 17 bases of the junction left unmatched. The CDR3 sequence is 17 residues long. CDR1 is SGHDT, CDR2 YYEEEE, per germline. Written as DNA, the CDR3 is TGTGCCAGCAGCTTTAGGCCCTCCGGGACAGGTCGGAGACCCCAGCATTTT. Protein sequence: CASSFRPSGTGRRPQHF.

This chain connects TRBV4-2 to TRBJ1-5; D not resolved. The V gene's germline CDR1 is LGHNA and CDR2 YNFKEQ. The CDR3 covers 16 residues. V was pared by 0 bases and J by 9 bases, with 18 bases between. CDR3 loop: CASSQDYRPPNPPQHF. The CDR3 bases are TGTGCCAGCAGCCAAGATTACCGGCCACCAAACCCGCCCCAGCATTTT.

The rearrangement joins TRBV10-1 to TRBJ1-5, with no clear D. This CDR3 spans 15 amino acids. The germline gives CDR1 WNHNN, CDR2 SYGVQD (reference sequence). The V end lost 2 bases, the J end lost 2 bases, and 10 bases lay between the germline ends. The CDR3 bases are TGCGCCAGCAGTGAGGGAGGGAACGGCAATCAGCCCCAGCATTTT. This encodes CASSEGGNGNQPQHF.

This clone showed up just once. The V gene is TRBV19, the J gene TRBJ2-2; D not resolved. The CDR3 contains 13 residues. Trimming shortened V by 2 bases and J by 5 bases, and 6 bases separated the two germline ends. The V gene's germline CDR1 is LNHDA and CDR2 SQIVND (reference sequence). The CDR3 region has the DNA TGTGCCAGTAGTATAACATTAACCGGGGAGCTGTTTTTT. Protein sequence: CASSITLTGELFF.

The V call is TRBV5-1, the J call TRBJ2-5; D remains unclear. The germline V gene has CDR1 SGHRS and CDR2 YFSETQ. The V gene lost 4 bases and the J gene lost 4 bases, with 5 bases spanning the gap. CDR3 length equals 11 residues. The CDR3 DNA is TGCGCCAGCAGCCACGGAGAGACCCAGTACTTC. As protein: CASSHGETQYF.

This sequence joins TRBV6-5 and TRBJ2-7; 9 bases fit TRBD2. The CDR3 is 16 residues long. Per the germline V gene, CDR1 is MNHEY and CDR2 is SVGAGI. J lost 0 bases, V lost 3 bases, and 6 bases had no gene match. CDR3 sequence reads: CASSYRAGGYSYEQYF. The CDR3 DNA follows: TGTGCCAGCAGTTATAGAGCGGGGGGCTACTCCTACGAGCAGTACTTC.

This chain joins TRBV27 and TRBJ1-2, with no clear D. CDR3 length: 14 amino acids. The V end was cut by 1 base, the J end by 0 bases, with 6 bases between. Germline-derived CDR1 and CDR2 are MNHEY and SMNVEV (reference sequence). The CDR3 loop reads CASSLYSSNYGYTF. Written as DNA, the CDR3 is TGTGCCAGCAGTTTATACAGCTCTAACTATGGCTACACCTTC.

The chain uses TRBV7-9 and TRBJ2-7; 7 nucleotides match TRBD2. Germline V gene data show CDR1 as SEHNR and CDR2 as FQNEAQ (reference sequence). Losses at the gene ends were 5 bases for V and 3 bases for J; bases not matched to a gene: 13. The CDR3 spans 16 residues. CDR3 DNA sequence: TGTGCCAGCAGCCCTAAGGCCGGGGGAGGGTACTACGAGCAGTACGTC. Translated, it gives CASSPKAGGGYYEQYV.

V is TRBV24-1 and J is TRBJ2-3; TRBD2 matches at 9 bases. The CDR3 contains 15 residues. Germline V gene sequence: CDR1 KGHDR, CDR2 SFDVKD. J lost 0 bases, V lost 5 bases, and 2 bases had no gene match. For the CDR3, the DNA is TGTGCCACCAGTGCTAGCGGGGCTAGCACAGATACGCAGTATTTT. It encodes CATSASGASTDTQYF.

Here the CDR3 DNA reads TGTGCCAGCTCACCGAAACCTCCGGGCGAGCAGTACGTC. Its translation is CASSPKPPGEQYV. The gene calls are TRBV18 and TRBJ2-7; no clear D gene. Germline-derived CDR1 and CDR2 are KGHSH and LQKENI. V gave up 3 bases and J gave up 6 bases, with 12 bases separating them. The CDR3 runs 13 residues.

The chain has TRBV27 and TRBJ2-7; D is unclear. This CDR3 is built from 15 residues. The V end lost 3 bases, the J end lost 0 bases, and 12 bases lay between the germline ends. From germline, CDR1 is MNHEY and CDR2 SMNVEV (reference sequence). CDR3 residues: CASSFRVRSSYEQYF. The CDR3 DNA follows: TGTGCCAGCAGTTTTAGGGTGAGGAGCTCCTACGAGCAGTACTTC.

The table lists this clone with a count of one. The V gene is TRBV2, the J gene TRBJ1-6; D gene uncertain. Germline V gives CDR1 SNHLY, CDR2 FYNNEI. This CDR3 contains 13 residues. V gave up 4 bases and J gave up 3 bases, with 4 bases separating them. CDR3 in amino acids: CASSADYNSPLHF. CDR3 DNA sequence: TGTGCCAGCAGTGCTGACTATAATTCACCCCTCCACTTT.

The V and J genes are TRBV18 and TRBJ1-5, with D unclear. Trimming stripped 8 bases from V and 5 bases from J, with 19 bases between. The CDR3 is 15 amino acids. CDR1 is KGHSH and CDR2 is LQKENI in the germline V gene. The CDR3 region is CASQYGPGVDQPQHF. CDR3 bases: TGTGCCAGCCAGTACGGTCCCGGAGTGGATCAGCCCCAGCATTTT.

As DNA, the CDR3 is TGTGCCACCAGTGACCCGGGGTCGGCCACCGGGGAGCTGTTTTTT. Translating it yields CATSDPGSATGELFF. V is TRBV24-1 and J is TRBJ2-2; D might be TRBD2 (5 bases). The germline gives CDR1 KGHDR, CDR2 SFDVKD. Trimming pared 4 bases from V and 4 bases from J, leaving 12 bases between. The CDR3 is made up of 15 amino acids.

J is TRBJ2-2 and V is TRBV7-2; perhaps D is TRBD1 or TRBD2 (7 bases each). The CDR3 has 14 residues. Germline CDR1 reads SGHTA; CDR2 reads FQGNSA. V was cut by 11 bases and J by 2 bases, with 15 bases left in between. The CDR3 coding sequence is TGTGCCTCCAGGGGGGGGAGAAACACCGGGGAGCTGTTTTTT. Translating it yields CASRGGRNTGELFF.

V is TRBV7-6 and J is TRBJ1-5, with no clear D. The CDR3 contains 16 residues. Trimming stripped 3 bases from V and 0 bases from J, with 12 bases between. Germline CDR1 SGHVS, CDR2 FNYEAQ. CDR3 sequence: CASSFRGYYSNQPQHF. The DNA for the CDR3 is TGTGCCAGCAGCTTTCGAGGGTACTATAGCAATCAGCCCCAGCATTTT.

J is TRBJ2-3 and V is TRBV7-2; no firm D call. The germline V and J ends were trimmed by 5 bases and 1 base, with 13 bases remaining between them. The germline V gene has CDR1 SGHTA and CDR2 FQGNSA. CDR3 length equals 15 residues. CDR3 protein: CASSRTLPGTDTQYF. CDR3 sequence (DNA): TGTGCCAGCAGCCGGACCCTCCCCGGCACAGATACGCAGTATTTT.

The chain recombines TRBV11-2 with TRBJ1-1; 7 nucleotides agree with TRBD1. This CDR3 spans 12 amino acids. The J segment lost 1 base and the V segment lost 10 bases, leaving 3 bases of the junction unmatched. Germline values: CDR1 SGHAT, CDR2 FQNNGV. CDR3 in DNA: TGTGCCATCAGACAGGGGAACACTGAAGCTTTCTTT. It translates to CAIRQGNTEAFF.

The rearrangement links TRBV19 to TRBJ2-2, with a weak D call TRBD1 (6 bases). Germline assignment: CDR1 LNHDA and CDR2 SQIVND (reference sequence). V gave up 5 bases and J gave up 3 bases, with 16 bases separating them. The CDR3 contains 16 residues. The CDR3 reads CASSSRQDLYTGELFF. The CDR3 DNA sequence: TGTGCCAGTAGTTCCCGACAGGACTTATACACCGGGGAGCTGTTTTTT.

The V gene is TRBV4-3, the J gene TRBJ1-3; no firm D call. This CDR3 has 18 amino acids. The germline CDR1 and CDR2 sequences are LGHNA and YSLEER. V lost 0 bases, J lost 0 bases, and 15 bases lay in between. This CDR3 is CASSQDKEAEFSGNTIYF. CDR3 DNA sequence: TGCGCCAGCAGCCAAGACAAGGAGGCTGAGTTCTCTGGAAACACCATATATTTT.

The genes are TRBV2 and TRBJ2-3, with 9 bases that match TRBD1. In germline, CDR1 is SNHLY, CDR2 FYNNEI. The CDR3 sequence is 15 residues long. V shed 5 bases, J shed 3 bases, and the junction held 6 bases outside the gene matches. The CDR3 loop is CASSKGTGRTDTQYF. Here the CDR3 DNA reads TGTGCCAGCAGTAAGGGGACAGGGAGGACAGATACGCAGTATTTT. Using reference TRBV2 and TRBJ2-3 for the parts outside the CDR3, the full variable domain is EPEVTQTPSHQVTQMGQEVILRCVPISNHLYFYWYRQILGQKVEFLVSFYNNEISEKSEIFDDQFSVERPDGSNFTLKIRSTKLEDSAMYFCASSKGTGRTDTQYFGPGTRLTVL.

The V call is TRBV19, the J call TRBJ1-1; 9 nucleotides align to TRBD1. The CDR3 consists of 15 residues. After removal of 1 base from V and 6 bases from J, the junction contained 6 bases not matched to a gene. Germline V gene sequence: CDR1 LNHDA, CDR2 SQIVND (reference sequence). CDR3 protein: CASSIGGTGRAEAFF. Written as DNA, the CDR3 is TGTGCCAGTAGTATAGGAGGGACAGGGAGGGCTGAAGCTTTCTTT.

V and J are TRBV29-1 and TRBJ1-2; D remains ambiguous. Germline-derived CDR1 and CDR2 are SQVTM and ANQGSEA. The V and J ends lost 7 bases and 8 bases respectively, with 14 bases between them. The CDR3 loop spans 11 amino acids. CDR3: CSAEVQEGYTF. DNA of the CDR3: TGCAGCGCGGAGGTCCAGGAAGGCTACACCTTC.